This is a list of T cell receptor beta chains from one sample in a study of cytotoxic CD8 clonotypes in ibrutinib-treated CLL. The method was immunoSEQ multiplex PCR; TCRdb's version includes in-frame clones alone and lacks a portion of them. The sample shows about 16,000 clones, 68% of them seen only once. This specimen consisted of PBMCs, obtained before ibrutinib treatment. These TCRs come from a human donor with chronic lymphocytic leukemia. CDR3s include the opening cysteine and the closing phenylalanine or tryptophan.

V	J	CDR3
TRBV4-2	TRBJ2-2	CASSQEGSGELFF
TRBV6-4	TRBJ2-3	CASSRGSGGADTQYF
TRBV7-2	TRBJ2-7	CASSLRLADYEQYF
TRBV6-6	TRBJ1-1	CASRGPGRPEAFF
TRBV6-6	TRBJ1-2	CASRSGTGTGYGYTF
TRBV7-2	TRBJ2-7	CASSGDRRAEQYF
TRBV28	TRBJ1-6	CASVRRTDNSPLHF
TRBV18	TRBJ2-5	CASSHSGFETQYF
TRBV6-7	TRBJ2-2	CASSWDPGTSELAGSPGELFF
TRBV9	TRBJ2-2	CASSPGTSGGELFF
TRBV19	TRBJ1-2	CASNKKQGYYGYTF
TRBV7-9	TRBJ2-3	CASSPVRTDTQYF
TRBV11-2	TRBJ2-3	CASSPLGADTQYF